Following are 4 T cell receptor beta chains from one sample sequenced in a study of blood T cell repertoires in COVID-19. The data were produced by immunoSEQ multiplex PCR, yet TCRdb's version contains in-frame clones alone and is incomplete. The repertoire holds around 450,000 clones, around nine tenths seen once, with just under 2% in the top ten. The sample was PBMCs or T cells enriched from blood (not recorded which). These receptors all come from a woman aged 18-30 years with acute COVID-19.

In the case of this clone: This sample also contains other DNA sequences that code for the same CDR3. The CDR3 here is CASSLVAGPYNEQFF. The CDR3 nucleotides are TGTGCCAGCAGCTTGGTAGCGGGCCCCTACAATGAGCAGTTCTTC. This chain links TRBV7-3 with TRBJ2-1; 7 nucleotides line up with TRBD2. V lost 3 bases, J lost 2 bases, and 4 bases stayed unmatched. The CDR3 runs to 15 residues. Germline assignment: CDR1 SGHTA and CDR2 FQGTGA.

This rearrangement joins TRBV2 to TRBJ2-7; 10 positions match TRBD1. The CDR3 sequence is 13 residues long. Germline CDR1 is SNHLY and CDR2 is FYNNEI. Trimming at V came to 6 bases and at J to 2 bases, leaving 1 base not matched to a gene. CDR3 sequence reads: CASRGTGAYEQYF. CDR3 coding DNA: TGTGCCAGCAGAGGGACAGGGGCCTACGAGCAGTACTTC.

The genes are TRBV6-5 and TRBJ1-2, with D unclear. Looked up from germline, CDR1 is MNHEY and CDR2 is SVGAGI. The CDR3 loop spans 15 amino acids. With 5 bases removed from V and 4 bases from J, the gap between germline ends came to 17 bases. CDR3 bases: TGTGCCAGCAGTAAACTCACCGGGAGACTCTATGGCTACACCTTC. It encodes CASSKLTGRLYGYTF.

This clone appeared a single time. This chain uses TRBV27 with TRBJ1-4, with D uncertain. There are 15 residues in the CDR3. The ends were cut back, 6 bases at V and 0 bases at J, with 11 bases in the middle. Germline assignment: CDR1 MNHEY and CDR2 SMNVEV (reference sequence). CDR3: CASRLAGATNEKLFF. The CDR3 DNA follows: TGTGCCAGCAGATTGGCAGGTGCAACTAATGAAAAACTGTTTTTT.